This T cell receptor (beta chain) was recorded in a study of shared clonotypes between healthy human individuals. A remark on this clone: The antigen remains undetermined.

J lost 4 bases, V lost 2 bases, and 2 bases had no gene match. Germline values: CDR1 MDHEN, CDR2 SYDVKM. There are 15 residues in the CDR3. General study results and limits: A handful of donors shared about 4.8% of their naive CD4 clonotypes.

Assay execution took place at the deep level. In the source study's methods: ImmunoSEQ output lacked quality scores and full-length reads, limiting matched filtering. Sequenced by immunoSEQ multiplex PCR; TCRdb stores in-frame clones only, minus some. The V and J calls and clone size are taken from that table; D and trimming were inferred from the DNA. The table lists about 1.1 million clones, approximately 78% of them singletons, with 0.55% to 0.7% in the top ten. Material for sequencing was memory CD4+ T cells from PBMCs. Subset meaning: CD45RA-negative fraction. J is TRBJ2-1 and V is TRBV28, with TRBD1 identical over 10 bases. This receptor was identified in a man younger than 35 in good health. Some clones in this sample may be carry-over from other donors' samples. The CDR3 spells CASSLGTGVYNEQFF. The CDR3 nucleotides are TGTGCCAGCAGTTTAGGGACAGGGGTTTACAATGAGCAGTTCTTC.